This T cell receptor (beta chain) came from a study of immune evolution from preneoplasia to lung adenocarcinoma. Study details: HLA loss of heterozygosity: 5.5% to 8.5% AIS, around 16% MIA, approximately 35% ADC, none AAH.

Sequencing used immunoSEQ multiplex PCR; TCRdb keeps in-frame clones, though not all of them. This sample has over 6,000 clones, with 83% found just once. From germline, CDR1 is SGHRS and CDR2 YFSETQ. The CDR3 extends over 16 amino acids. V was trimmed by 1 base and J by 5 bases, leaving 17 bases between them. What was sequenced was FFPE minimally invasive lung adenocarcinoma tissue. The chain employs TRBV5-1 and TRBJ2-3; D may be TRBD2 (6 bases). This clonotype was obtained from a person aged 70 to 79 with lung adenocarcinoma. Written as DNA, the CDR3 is TGCGCCAGCAGCTTGAGGGGAGGCGGGATGGGAGATACGCAGTATTTT. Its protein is CASSLRGGGMGDTQYF. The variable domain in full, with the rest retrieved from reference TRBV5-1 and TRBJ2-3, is KAGVTQTPRYLIKTRGQQVTLSCSPISGHRSVSWYQQTPGQGLQFLFEYFSETQRNKGNFPGRFSGRQFSNSRSEMNVSTLELGDSALYLCASSLRGGGMGDTQYFGPGTRLTVL.